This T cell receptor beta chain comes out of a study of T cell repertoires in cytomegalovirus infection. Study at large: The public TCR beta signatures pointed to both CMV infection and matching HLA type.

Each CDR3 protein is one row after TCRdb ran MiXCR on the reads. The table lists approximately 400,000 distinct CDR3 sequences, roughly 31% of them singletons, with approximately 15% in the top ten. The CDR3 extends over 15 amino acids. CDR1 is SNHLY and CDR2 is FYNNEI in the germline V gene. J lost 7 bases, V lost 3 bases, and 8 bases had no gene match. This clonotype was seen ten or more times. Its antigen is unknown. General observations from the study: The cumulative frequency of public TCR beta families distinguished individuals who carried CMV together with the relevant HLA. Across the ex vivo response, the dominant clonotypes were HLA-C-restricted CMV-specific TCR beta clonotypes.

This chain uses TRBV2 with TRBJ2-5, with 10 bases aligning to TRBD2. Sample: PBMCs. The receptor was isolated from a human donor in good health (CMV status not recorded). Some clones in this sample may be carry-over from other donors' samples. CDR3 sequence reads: CASSDGLAGAGTQYF. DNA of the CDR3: TGTGCCAGCAGTGATGGGCTAGCGGGGGCCGGGACCCAGTACTTC.